One and the same sample provided the 13 T cell receptor beta chains below, sequenced in a study of blood T cell repertoires in COVID-19. Sequencing was performed with immunoSEQ multiplex PCR; in TCRdb, only in-frame clones are kept and a portion is missing. The table records over 85,000 clones, around 73% of them present only once. Sequencing used peripheral blood. These receptors all come from a man between 60 and 70 years old with active or convalescent COVID-19.

This clone has only one observation. The V call is TRBV28, the J call TRBJ1-1, with TRBD1 matching 7 bases. Germline assignment: CDR1 MDHEN and CDR2 SYDVKM. This CDR3 has 14 residues. V lost 5 bases, J lost 1 base, and 4 bases stayed unmatched. CDR3 loop: CASSTGAKNTEAFF. DNA for the CDR3: TGTGCCAGCAGTACAGGGGCAAAGAACACTGAAGCTTTCTTT.

In its sample, this clone was seen once. The chain recombines TRBV18 with TRBJ2-7; TRBD1 matches at 7 bases. The CDR3 loop spans 15 amino acids. CDR1 and CDR2 (germline): KGHSH, LQKENI. V trimming: 5 bases; J trimming: 3 bases; junction bases outside the gene matches: 10. The DNA of the CDR3 is TGTGCCAGCTCATCGACAGGGTCTGGGCGCTACGAGCAGTACTTC. Its protein is CASSSTGSGRYEQYF.

This clone qualifies as medium-sized. The CDR3 nucleotides read TGTGCCAGTAGTAGACAGGGTACTTCATCTGAAGCTTTCTTT. This translates into CASSRQGTSSEAFF. V is TRBV19 and J is TRBJ1-1, with 7 positions matching TRBD1. CDR1 is LNHDA and CDR2 is SQIVND in the germline V gene (reference sequence). The CDR3 totals 14 residues. Losses at the gene ends were 4 bases for V and 6 bases for J; bases not matched to a gene: 8.

V and J are TRBV5-1 and TRBJ2-7; D is perhaps TRBD1 (5 bases). Germline CDR1 reads SGHRS; CDR2 reads YFSETQ. This CDR3 contains 14 residues. V shed 4 bases and J shed 0 bases, with 11 bases lying between them. CDR3 protein: CASSPEGASYEQYF. In DNA form, the CDR3 reads TGCGCCAGCAGCCCGGAAGGGGCCTCCTACGAGCAGTACTTC.

The chain couples TRBV5-5 to TRBJ1-2; the match to TRBD1 covers 10 bases. Germline V gene sequence: CDR1 SGHKS, CDR2 YYEKEE (reference sequence). The trim removed 1 base at V and 4 bases at J, leaving 10 bases unmatched. The CDR3 is 17 residues long. The CDR3, as DNA: TGTGCCAGCAGCTTGTCCGGGACAGGGGCAACCAGCTATGGCTACACCTTC. This gives the protein CASSLSGTGATSYGYTF. Drawing the rest from reference TRBV5-5 and TRBJ1-2, the complete variable domain is DAGVTQSPTHLIKTRGQQVTLRCSPISGHKSVSWYQQVLGQGPQFIFQYYEKEERGRGNFPDRFSARQFPNYSSELNVNALLLGDSALYLCASSLSGTGATSYGYTFGSGTRLTVV.

This chain connects TRBV6-2 or TRBV6-3 to TRBJ2-3, with TRBD1 identical over 8 bases. The V and J ends lost 0 bases and 4 bases, in that order; junction bases with no gene match: 6. The CDR3 has 16 amino acids. From germline, CDR1 is MNHEY and CDR2 SVGEGT. CDR3 nucleotide sequence: TGTGCCAGCAGTTACTCCCGGACAGGGCTGGCAGATACGCAGTATTTT. Residues: CASSYSRTGLADTQYF.

This clone was picked up a small number of times. The chain carries TRBV21-1 and TRBJ2-2; no check of the table's D call, TRBD2, against the DNA was made. TRBV21-1 is marked as a pseudogene. This CDR3 contains 16 residues. DNA for the CDR3: TGTGCCAGCAGCATGTTCCGGGAACCCCACACCGGGGAGCTGTTTTTT. Amino acid sequence: CASSMFREPHTGELFF.

V usage is TRBV6-5 and J usage is TRBJ1-4; D not certain. The V and J ends lost 8 bases and 5 bases respectively, with 15 bases between them. Germline CDR1 reads MNHEY; CDR2 reads SVGAGI. The CDR3 length is 14 residues. CDR3 nucleotides: TGTGCCAGCCATTCCAGCTCGGGGAATGAAAAACTGTTTTTT. It is translated as CASHSSSGNEKLFF.

The rearrangement uses TRBV12-3 or TRBV12-4 and TRBJ2-1, with D maybe TRBD1 (5 bases). The CDR3 length is 13 residues. V shed 3 bases and J shed 7 bases, with 10 bases lying between them. CDR3 sequence: CASSFRQGNEQFF. CDR3 sequence (DNA): TGTGCCAGCAGTTTCAGGCAGGGTAATGAGCAGTTCTTC.

This chain uses TRBV27 with TRBJ2-1; maybe TRBD2 (5 bases). This CDR3 comprises 13 residues. From germline, CDR1 is MNHEY and CDR2 SMNVEV (reference sequence). The V end was cut by 7 bases, the J end by 9 bases, with 16 bases between. CDR3 protein: CASTPDWSGEQFF. The CDR3 DNA reads TGTGCCAGCACTCCGGACTGGTCTGGTGAGCAGTTCTTC.

The chain employs TRBV30 and TRBJ2-7; D possibly corresponds to TRBD2 (5 bases). This CDR3 contains 13 residues. The germline V gene encodes CDR1 GTSNPN and CDR2 SVGIG (reference sequence). V was shortened by 3 bases and J by 2 bases, with 11 bases between the two germline ends. The CDR3 DNA reads TGTGCCTGGAGCGACGGGGTAACCTACGAGCAGTACTTC. It is translated as CAWSDGVTYEQYF.

This sequence joins TRBV4-2 and TRBJ1-1; weak D call: TRBD1 (6 bases). The V end was cut by 3 bases, the J end by 3 bases, with 17 bases between. CDR1 LGHNA and CDR2 YNFKEQ come from the germline V gene. The CDR3 has 16 amino acids. In DNA, the CDR3 is TGTGCCAGCAGCCACGCGGGGGCGGGGGGCTACACTGAAGCTTTCTTT. Translating it yields CASSHAGAGGYTEAFF.

The chain employs TRBV29-1 and TRBJ1-1; possibly TRBD1 for D (5 bases). The length of the CDR3 is 13 residues. Germline V gives CDR1 SQVTM, CDR2 ANQGSEA. Deletions cut 4 bases from V and 0 bases from J, with 9 bases between. The CDR3 nucleotides read TGCAGCGTTGGGATAGGGGTGAACACTGAAGCTTTCTTT. Translation: CSVGIGVNTEAFF. Full variable domain (outside the CDR3, taken from reference TRBV29-1 and TRBJ1-1): SAVISQKPSRDICQRGTSLTIQCQVDSQVTMMFWYRQQPGQSLTLIATANQGSEATYESGFVIDKFPISRPNLTFSTLTVSNMSPEDSSIYLCSVGIGVNTEAFFGQGTRLTVV.